This T cell receptor (beta chain) was identified in a study of memory CD4+ T cells and cytomegalovirus serostatus. Study-level information: Of the healthy Belgian adults, several were CMV seropositive and 24 seronegative. Broader study findings: CMV serostatus prediction reached median AUC about 0.95, or 0.9 with US-trained model.

The method was immunoSEQ multiplex PCR; TCRdb's version includes in-frame clones alone and lacks a portion of them. The table includes approximately 44,000 clones, 76% detected once. Single viable CD3+CD4+CD8-CD45RO+ cells were sorted as the memory CD4+ T cells. The V and J ends lost 6 bases and 6 bases, in that order; junction bases with no gene match: 9. This CDR3 contains 15 residues. Looked up from germline, CDR1 is MNHEY and CDR2 is SVGAGI. This clone has more than one count but fewer than ten. What it binds is not known. The chain couples TRBV6-5 to TRBJ2-1, with TRBD2 matching over 9 bases. The source material was memory CD4+ T cells from blood. The clonotype was recovered from an adult in good health and CMV-seronegative. In nucleotides, the CDR3 is TGTGCCAGCAGAGGGATAGCGGGAGACCGCAATGAGCAGTTCTTC. Translating it yields CASRGIAGDRNEQFF.